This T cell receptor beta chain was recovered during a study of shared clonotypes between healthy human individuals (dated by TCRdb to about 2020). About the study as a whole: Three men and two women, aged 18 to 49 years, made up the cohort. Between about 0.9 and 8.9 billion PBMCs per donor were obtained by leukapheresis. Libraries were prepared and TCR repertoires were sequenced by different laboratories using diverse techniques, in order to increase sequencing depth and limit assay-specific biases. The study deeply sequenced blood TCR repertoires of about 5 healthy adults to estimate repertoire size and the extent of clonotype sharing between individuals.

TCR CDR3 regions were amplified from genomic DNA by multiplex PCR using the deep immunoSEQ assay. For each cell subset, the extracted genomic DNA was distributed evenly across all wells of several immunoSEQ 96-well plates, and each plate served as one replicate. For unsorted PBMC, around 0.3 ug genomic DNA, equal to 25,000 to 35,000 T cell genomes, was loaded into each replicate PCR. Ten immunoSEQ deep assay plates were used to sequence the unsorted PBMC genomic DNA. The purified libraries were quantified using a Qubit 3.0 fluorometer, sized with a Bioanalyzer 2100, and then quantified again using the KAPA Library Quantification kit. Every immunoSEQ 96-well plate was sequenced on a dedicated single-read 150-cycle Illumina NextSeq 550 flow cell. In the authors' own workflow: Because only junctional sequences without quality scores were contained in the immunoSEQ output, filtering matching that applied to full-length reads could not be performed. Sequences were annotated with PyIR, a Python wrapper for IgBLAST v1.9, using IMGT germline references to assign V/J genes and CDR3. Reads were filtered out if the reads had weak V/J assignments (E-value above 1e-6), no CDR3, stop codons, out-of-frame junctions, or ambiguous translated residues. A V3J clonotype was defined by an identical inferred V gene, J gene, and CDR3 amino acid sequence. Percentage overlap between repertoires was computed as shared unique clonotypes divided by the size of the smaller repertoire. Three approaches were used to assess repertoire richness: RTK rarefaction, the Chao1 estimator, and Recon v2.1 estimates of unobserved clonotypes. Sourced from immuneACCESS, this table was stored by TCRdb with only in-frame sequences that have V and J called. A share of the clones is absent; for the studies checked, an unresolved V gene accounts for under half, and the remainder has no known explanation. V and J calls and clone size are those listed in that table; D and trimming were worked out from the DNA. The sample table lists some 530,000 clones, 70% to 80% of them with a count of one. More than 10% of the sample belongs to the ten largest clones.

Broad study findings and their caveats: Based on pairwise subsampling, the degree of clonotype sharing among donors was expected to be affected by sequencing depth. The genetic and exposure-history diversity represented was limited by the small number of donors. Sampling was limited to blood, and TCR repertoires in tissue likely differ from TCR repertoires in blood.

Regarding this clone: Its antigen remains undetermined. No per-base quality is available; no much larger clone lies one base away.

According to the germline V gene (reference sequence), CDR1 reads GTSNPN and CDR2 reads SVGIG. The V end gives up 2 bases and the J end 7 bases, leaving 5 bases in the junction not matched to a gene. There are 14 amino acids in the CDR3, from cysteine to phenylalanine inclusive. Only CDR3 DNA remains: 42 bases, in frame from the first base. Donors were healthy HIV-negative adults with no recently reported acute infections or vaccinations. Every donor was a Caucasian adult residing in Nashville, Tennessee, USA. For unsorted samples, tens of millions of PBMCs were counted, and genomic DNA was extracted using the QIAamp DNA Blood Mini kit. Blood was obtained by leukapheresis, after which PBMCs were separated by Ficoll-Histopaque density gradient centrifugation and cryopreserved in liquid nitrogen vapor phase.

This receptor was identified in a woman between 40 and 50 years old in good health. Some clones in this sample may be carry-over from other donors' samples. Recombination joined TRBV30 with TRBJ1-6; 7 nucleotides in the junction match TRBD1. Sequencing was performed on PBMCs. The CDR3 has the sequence CAWSPTGWNSPLHF. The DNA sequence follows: TGTGCCTGGAGTCCGACAGGGTGGAATTCACCCCTCCACTTT.